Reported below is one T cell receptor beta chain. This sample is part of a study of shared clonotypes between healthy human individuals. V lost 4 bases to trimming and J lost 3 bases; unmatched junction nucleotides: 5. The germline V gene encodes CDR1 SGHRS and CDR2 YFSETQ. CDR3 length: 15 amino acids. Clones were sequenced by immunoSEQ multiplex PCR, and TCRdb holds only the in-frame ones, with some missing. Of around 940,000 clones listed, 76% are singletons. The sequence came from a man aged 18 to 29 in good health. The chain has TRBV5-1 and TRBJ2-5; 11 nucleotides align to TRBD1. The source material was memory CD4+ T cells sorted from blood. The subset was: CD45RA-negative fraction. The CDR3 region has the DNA TGCGCCAGCAGCCTGGGACAGGGGGGGAAAGAGACCCAGTACTTC. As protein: CASSLGQGGKETQYF.